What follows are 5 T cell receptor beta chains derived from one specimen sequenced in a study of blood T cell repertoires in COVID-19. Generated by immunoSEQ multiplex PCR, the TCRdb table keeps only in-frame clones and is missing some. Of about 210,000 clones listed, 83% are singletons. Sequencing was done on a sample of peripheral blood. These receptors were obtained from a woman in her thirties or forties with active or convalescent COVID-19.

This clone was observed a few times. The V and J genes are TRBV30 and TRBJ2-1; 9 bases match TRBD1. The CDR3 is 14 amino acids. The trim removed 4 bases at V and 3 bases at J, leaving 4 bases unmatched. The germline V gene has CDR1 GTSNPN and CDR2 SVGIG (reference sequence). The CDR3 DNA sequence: TGTGCCTGGATAAAGACAGGGGGCTACAATGAGCAGTTCTTC. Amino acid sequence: CAWIKTGGYNEQFF.

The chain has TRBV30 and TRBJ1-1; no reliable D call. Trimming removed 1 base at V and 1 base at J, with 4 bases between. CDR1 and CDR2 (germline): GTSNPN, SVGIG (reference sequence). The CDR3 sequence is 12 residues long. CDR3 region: CAWSAWNTEAFF. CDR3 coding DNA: TGTGCCTGGAGTGCTTGGAACACTGAAGCTTTCTTT.

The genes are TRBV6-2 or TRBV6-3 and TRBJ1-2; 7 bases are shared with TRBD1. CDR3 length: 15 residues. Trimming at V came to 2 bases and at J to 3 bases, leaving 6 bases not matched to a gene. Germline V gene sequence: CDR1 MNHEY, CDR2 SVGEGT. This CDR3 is CASSYPTGKYYGYTF. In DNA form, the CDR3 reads TGTGCCAGCAGTTACCCGACAGGGAAATACTATGGCTACACCTTC.

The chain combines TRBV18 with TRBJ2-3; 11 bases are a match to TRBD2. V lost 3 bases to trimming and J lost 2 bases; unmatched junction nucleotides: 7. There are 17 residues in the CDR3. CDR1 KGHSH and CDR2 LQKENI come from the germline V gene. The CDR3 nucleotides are TGTGCCAGCTCACCTAAGACTAGCGGGGACCCCACAGATACGCAGTATTTT. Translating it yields CASSPKTSGDPTDTQYF.

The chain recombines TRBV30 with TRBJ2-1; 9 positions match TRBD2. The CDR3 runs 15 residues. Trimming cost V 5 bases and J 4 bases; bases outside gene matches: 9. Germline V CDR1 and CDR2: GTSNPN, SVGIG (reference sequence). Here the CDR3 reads CAWGLGTSRYNEQFF. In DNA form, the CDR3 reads TGTGCCTGGGGGCTCGGGACTAGCCGTTACAATGAGCAGTTCTTC.